This T cell receptor (beta chain) was obtained from a study of tumor-infiltrating T cells and Merkel cell polyomavirus (dated by TCRdb to the late 2010s). Regarding the study in general: CD8+ T cells specific for the Merkel cell polyomavirus KLL epitope were examined in Merkel cell carcinoma patients. Patients presented at varying disease stages and were followed for a median of around 2.9 years, with a range of 1. Patient treatments varied, were not standardized, and included chemotherapy, radiation and immunotherapies. Sorted samples averaged around 740 cells from blood (range about 350-8,500) and 5,500 to 6,000 cells from TIL (range roughly 1,800-13,000). TRB sequencing covered KLL-tetramer-sorted cells from blood or tumor-infiltrating lymphocytes in 14 samples, plus 12 matched whole-tumor samples. In the whole study, one tumor sample was a frozen nodal tumor digest, and another tumor sample was a flash-frozen core biopsy of a metastasis.

Study-wide conclusions, independent of this receptor: A higher fraction of KLL-specific T cells within tumors (about 1.8-18% versus 0-0.14%) was associated with significantly better MCC-specific survival. KLL-specific TRB repertoires were diverse and mostly private, with just one public clonotype, shared by two patients, among 397 unique sequences. More unique KLL-specific clonotypes in tumors (5-108 vs 0-3) was associated with a significant MCC-specific survival advantage (P = 0.0051). Because only a single viral epitope was studied, T cells directed against other Merkel cell polyomavirus epitopes were not captured. The small sample size of the study (n of about 12 patients) is recognized as a limitation.

By immunohistochemistry, the tumors of all patients showed robust positive staining for Merkel cell polyomavirus Large T antigen. Some 12 Merkel cell carcinoma patients with robust KLL-tetramer+ populations, above 0.04% of CD8+ T cells, in blood and/or cultured TIL were included. All patients were Caucasian, with a median age of approximately 60 years and a range of roughly 45 to 77 years. Staining of at least 1.7 million cells was done with anti-CD8 PE antibody, a KLL APC tetramer and 7-AAD viability dye. Peripheral blood mononuclear cells were isolated from heparinized blood by Ficoll preparation and were cryopreserved. A FACSAriaII was used to sort cells that were tetramer-positive and CD8-high, and the sorted cells were flash frozen. In regard to this clone: Per-base quality was not reported, and no clone a single base away is much larger than it.

The library was generated by the immunoSEQ multiplex PCR assay. Genomic DNA extraction, TRB sequencing and normalization were performed by Adaptive Biotechnologies (Seattle, WA). As for the authors' bioinformatics: Only TRB sequences with an estimated two or more genomes were counted as tetramer-positive clonotypes. Clonality was calculated as one minus the Shannon entropy of productive TRB sequences, normalized by log2 of unique productive sequences. KLL-specific clonotypes in tumors were found by matching TCRbeta CDR3 amino acid sequences to the sequences from the tetramer-sorted sample of each patient. TCRdb limited this immuneACCESS table to in-frame rearrangements with V and J called. A share of clones is missing; checked studies link under half to unresolved V genes, and the rest is unexplained. Clone size and the V and J calls come from that table; the DNA yielded D and trimming. Here the sample has about 1,000 clones; about 83% occur a single time. Of the sample, around 21% falls within the top ten clones.

The CDR3 goes from the cysteine to the phenylalanine over 10 residues. Only the CDR3 part of the read is kept: 30 bases, read in frame from the first base. CDR1 and CDR2, per the germline V gene (reference sequence), are DFQATT and SNEGSKA. V is reduced by 0 bases and J by 12 bases, leaving a spacing of 6 bases between them. Sequenced material: Merkel cell polyomavirus peptide tetramer+ CD8+ T cells sorted from blood. The meaning of the sample's cell subset or site label: CD8+ T cells binding a tetramer loaded with the MCPyV common T-antigen KLL epitope. This receptor was obtained from a man aged 60-69 years with Merkel cell carcinoma. Recombination linked TRBV20-1 to TRBJ2-1; the D gene assignment is ambiguous. The CDR3 in this case is CSARDRWQFF. The DNA reads TGCAGTGCTAGAGATCGGTGGCAGTTCTTC.